Detailed here is one T cell receptor (beta chain). Its antigen is not identified. This entry belongs to a study of cytomegalovirus exposure and HLA in healthy donors. Study-wide results and caveats: Common viral pathogens (according to a later analysis) appeared linked to several of the most significant clusters. In an earlier analysis, about 87% or about 30%: the productive usage of most TCR beta V segments. An analysis that came later showed most CMV-associated TCR beta chains appearing HLA-restricted.

The PCR was carried out with 60 Vbeta primers and 13 Jbeta primers. Sequencing used immunoSEQ multiplex PCR; TCRdb keeps in-frame clones, though not all of them. The repertoire table contains 75,000 to 85,000 clones. This receptor was identified in a man between 45 and 60 years old in good health and CMV-seronegative. The sequencing sample was made of PBMCs.

The CDR3 spells CASSRGGVSYEQYF. CDR3 in DNA: TGTGCCAGCAGTCGCGGCGGAGTCTCCTACGAGCAGTACTTC. The V call is TRBV27, the J call TRBJ2-7; no firm D call. V was pared by 5 bases and J by 0 bases, with 11 bases between. The CDR3 covers 14 residues. Germline CDR1 reads MNHEY; CDR2 reads SMNVEV (reference sequence).